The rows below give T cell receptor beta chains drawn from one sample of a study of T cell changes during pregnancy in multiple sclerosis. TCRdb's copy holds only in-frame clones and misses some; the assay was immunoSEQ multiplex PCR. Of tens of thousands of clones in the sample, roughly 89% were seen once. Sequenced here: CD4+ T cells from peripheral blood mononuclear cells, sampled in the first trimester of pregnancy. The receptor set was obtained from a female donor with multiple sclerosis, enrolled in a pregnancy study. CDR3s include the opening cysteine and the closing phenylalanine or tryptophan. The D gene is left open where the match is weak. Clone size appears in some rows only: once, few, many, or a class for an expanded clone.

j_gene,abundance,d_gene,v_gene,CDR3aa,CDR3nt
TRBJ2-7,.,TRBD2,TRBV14,CASSQRGASGGAYEQYF,TGTGCCAGCAGCCAAAGAGGGGCTAGCGGGGGCGCCTACGAGCAGTACTTC
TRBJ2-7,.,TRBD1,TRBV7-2,CASSRTGGHYEQYF,TGTGCCAGCAGCCGGACAGGGGGCCACTACGAGCAGTACTTC
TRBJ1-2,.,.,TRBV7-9,CASSLVNRGNYGYTF,TGTGCCAGCAGCTTAGTAAACCGAGGCAACTATGGCTACACCTTC
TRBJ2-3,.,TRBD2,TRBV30,CAWSPRRTSGRGVETDTQYF,TGTGCCTGGAGTCCTAGACGGACTAGCGGGAGAGGGGTAGAGACAGATACGCAGTATTTT
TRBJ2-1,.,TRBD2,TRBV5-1,CASSLGGTTRDSEQFF,TGCGCCAGCAGCTTGGGGGGGACTACCCGCGATTCGGAGCAGTTCTTC
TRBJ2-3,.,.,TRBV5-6,CASSLWMRGSTDTQYF,TGTGCCAGCAGCTTGTGGATGCGGGGATCCACAGATACGCAGTATTTT
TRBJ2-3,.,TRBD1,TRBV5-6,CASSLSGTGGVETQYF,TGTGCCAGCAGCTTGTCCGGGACAGGGGGAGTAGAGACGCAGTATTTT
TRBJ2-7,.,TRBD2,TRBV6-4,CASSDRSGLAGAWYEQYF,TGTGCCAGCAGTGACAGATCGGGACTAGCGGGAGCTTGGTACGAGCAGTACTTC
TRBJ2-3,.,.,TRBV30,CAWFPSVQGKKSDTQYF,TGTGCCTGGTTCCCCTCTGTGCAGGGTAAAAAGTCAGATACGCAGTATTTT
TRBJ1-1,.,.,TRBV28,CASTWFSMGARNTEAFF,TGTGCCAGCACTTGGTTCTCCATGGGGGCTCGGAACACTGAAGCTTTCTTT
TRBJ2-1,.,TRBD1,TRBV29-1,CSVKTGYNEQFF,TGCAGCGTCAAGACAGGGTACAATGAGCAGTTCTTC
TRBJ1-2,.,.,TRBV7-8,CASSPTPDIDYGYTF,TGTGCCAGCAGCCCTACACCGGACATCGACTATGGCTACACCTTC
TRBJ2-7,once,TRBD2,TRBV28,CASSFPSASGRYEQYF,TGTGCCAGCAGTTTCCCCTCGGCTAGCGGGAGATACGAGCAGTACTTC
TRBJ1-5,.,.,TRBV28,CASSFERVARQPQHF,TGTGCCAGCAGTTTCGAGCGGGTAGCGCGACAGCCCCAGCATTTT
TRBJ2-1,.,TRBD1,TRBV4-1,CASSQVVASGGYNEQFF,TGCGCCAGCAGCCAAGTGGTCGCGTCAGGGGGCTACAATGAGCAGTTCTTC
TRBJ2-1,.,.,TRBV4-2,CASSQAGEGNEQFF,TGTGCCAGCAGCCAAGCGGGAGAGGGGAATGAGCAGTTCTTC
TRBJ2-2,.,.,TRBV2,CAILAGQTGELFF,TGTGCCATACTCGCGGGCCAAACCGGGGAGCTGTTTTTT
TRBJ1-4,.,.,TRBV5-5,CASSSLGLFEKLFF,TGTGCCAGCAGCTCCCTCGGACTCTTTGAAAAACTGTTTTTT
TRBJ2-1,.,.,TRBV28,CASSMTGPYNEQFF,TGTGCCAGCAGTATGACAGGACCCTACAATGAGCAGTTCTTC
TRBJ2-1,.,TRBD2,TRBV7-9,CASRSTSGYNNEQFF,TGTGCCAGCAGATCGACTAGCGGGTATAACAATGAGCAGTTCTTC
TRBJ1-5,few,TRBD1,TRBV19,CASSISGTGMNQPQHF,TGTGCCAGTAGTATTTCCGGGACAGGGATGAATCAGCCCCAGCATTTT
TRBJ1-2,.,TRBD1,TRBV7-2,CASSPFGTGYGYTF,TGTGCCAGCAGCCCCTTCGGGACAGGCTATGGCTACACCTTC
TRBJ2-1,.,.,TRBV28,CASGFREQFF,TGTGCCAGCGGATTCAGGGAGCAGTTCTTC
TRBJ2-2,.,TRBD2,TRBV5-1,CASSLKGTSGGTGELFF,TGCGCCAGCAGCTTGAAAGGGACTAGCGGTGGAACCGGGGAGCTGTTTTTT
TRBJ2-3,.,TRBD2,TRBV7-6,CASSLGTSGAFSTDTQYF,TGTGCCAGCAGCCTAGGGACTAGCGGGGCCTTTAGCACAGATACGCAGTATTTT
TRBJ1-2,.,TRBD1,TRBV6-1,CASSGDRVLYGYTF,TGTGCCAGCAGTGGAGACAGGGTTCTCTATGGCTACACCTTC
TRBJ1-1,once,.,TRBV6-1,CASRQGRTEAFF,TGTGCCAGCAGACAGGGTAGAACTGAAGCTTTCTTT
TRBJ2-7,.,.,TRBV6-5,CASSYSLAGTEQYF,TGTGCCAGCAGTTACTCGTTGGCGGGAACCGAGCAGTACTTC
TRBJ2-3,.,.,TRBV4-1,CASSQEGGDSSLPDTQYF,TGCGCCAGCAGCCAAGAGGGCGGGGACAGCTCCCTCCCAGATACGCAGTATTTT
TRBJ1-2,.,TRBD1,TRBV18,CASSPVITGGASGDGYTF,TGTGCCAGCTCACCAGTTATTACAGGGGGCGCAAGTGGAGATGGCTACACCTTC
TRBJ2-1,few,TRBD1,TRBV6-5,CASSKDRGHYNEQFF,TGTGCCAGCAGTAAGGACAGGGGGCATTACAATGAGCAGTTCTTC
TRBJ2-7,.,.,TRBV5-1,CASSLTGGVYEQYF,TGCGCCAGCAGCTTGACAGGGGGGGTTTACGAGCAGTACTTC
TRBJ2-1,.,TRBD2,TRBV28,CASSYLAGGLGREFF,TGTGCCAGCAGTTACCTAGCGGGAGGGCTGGGGCGGGAGTTCTTC
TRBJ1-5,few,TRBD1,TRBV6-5,CASSRQGQPQHF,TGTGCCAGCAGTCGACAGGGCCAGCCCCAGCATTTT
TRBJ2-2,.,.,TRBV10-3,CAISEPRPGMTNTGELFF,TGTGCCATCAGTGAACCCCGACCGGGGATGACGAACACCGGGGAGCTGTTTTTT
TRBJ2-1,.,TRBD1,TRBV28,CASSPGTGNYNEQFF,TGTGCCAGCAGTCCCGGGACAGGGAACTACAATGAGCAGTTCTTC
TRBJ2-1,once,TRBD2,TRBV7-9,CASSLFGAGGGEQFF,TGTGCCAGCAGCTTATTCGGTGCGGGAGGTGGTGAGCAGTTCTTC
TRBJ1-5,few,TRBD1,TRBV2,CASNYRGQSQPQHF,TGTGCCAGCAATTACAGGGGGCAGAGTCAGCCCCAGCATTTT
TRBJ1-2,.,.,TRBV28,CASSTTITGGGYTF,TGTGCCAGCAGTACTACCATCACCGGGGGTGGCTACACCTTC
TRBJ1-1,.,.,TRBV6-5,CASSYTWGGLAFF,TGTGCCAGCAGTTACACCTGGGGGGGACTAGCTTTCTTT
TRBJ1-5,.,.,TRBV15,CATSRELDQPQHF,TGTGCCACCAGCAGAGAGCTAGACCAGCCCCAGCATTTT
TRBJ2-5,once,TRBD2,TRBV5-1,CASSSGLAGAGQETQYF,TGCGCCAGCAGCTCCGGACTAGCGGGAGCGGGGCAAGAGACCCAGTACTTC
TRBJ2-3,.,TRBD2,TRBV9,CASSEQPGSSGRADTQYF,TGTGCCAGCAGCGAACAACCCGGATCTAGCGGTCGGGCAGATACGCAGTATTTT
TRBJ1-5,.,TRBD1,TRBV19,CASSIQGANQPQHF,TGTGCCAGTAGTATCCAGGGGGCAAATCAGCCCCAGCATTTT
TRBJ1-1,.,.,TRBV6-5,CASSPSGGNTEAFF,TGTGCCAGCAGTCCCAGCGGCGGAAACACTGAAGCTTTCTTT
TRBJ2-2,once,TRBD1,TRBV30,CAWTRQGAGELFF,TGTGCCTGGACCCGACAGGGGGCCGGGGAGCTGTTTTTT
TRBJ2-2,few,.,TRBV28,CASTLSTGELFF,TGTGCCAGCACCCTCAGTACCGGGGAGCTGTTTTTT
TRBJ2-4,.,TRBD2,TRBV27,CASSSHTSGSANIQYF,TGTGCCAGCAGTTCCCATACTAGCGGGAGTGCTAACATTCAGTACTTC
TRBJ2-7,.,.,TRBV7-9,CASTPDSLGSYEQYF,TGTGCCAGCACCCCGGACTCCTTGGGGTCCTACGAGCAGTACTTC
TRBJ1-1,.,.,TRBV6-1,CASMTEVNTEAFF,TGTGCCAGCATGACAGAGGTGAATACTGAAGCTTTCTTT
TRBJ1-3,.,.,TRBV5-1,CASSLGQNPGNTIYF,TGCGCCAGCAGCTTAGGACAGAATCCTGGAAACACCATATATTTT
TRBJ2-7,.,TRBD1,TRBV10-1,CANQESGGSSYEQYF,TGCGCCAACCAAGAATCAGGGGGTTCTTCCTACGAGCAGTACTTC
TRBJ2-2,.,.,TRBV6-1,CASRGLRTNTGELFF,TGTGCCAGCAGGGGCCTAAGGACAAACACCGGGGAGCTGTTTTTT
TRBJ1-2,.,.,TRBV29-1,CSVGPRLRDYGYTF,TGCAGCGTTGGGCCCAGGCTGAGAGACTATGGCTACACCTTC